This T cell receptor beta chain was sequenced during a study of blood T cell repertoires in COVID-19. Whole-study context: Whether acute or convalescent, the COVID-19 samples came from the United States, Italy and Spain. Nucleic acid was either cDNA or gDNA, and it came from T cells, B-cell-depleted T cells, or PBMCs.

Participants spanned ages about 18 to 95 years and resided in 20 to 30 US areas. Original processing methods: Reference gene primers were amplified, and this amplification served to estimate nucleated cell counts. Sequencing was performed with immunoSEQ multiplex PCR; in TCRdb, only in-frame clones are kept and a portion is missing. Clonal size and the V and J genes are those of that table, whereas D and trimming came from the DNA. Of more than 250,000 clones listed, 65% to 90% are singletons. The TCR comes from a woman younger than 30 who had recovered from COVID-19. Sequencing was performed on PBMCs or T cells enriched from blood (not recorded which).

CDR3 in amino acids: CATSSLKGGTVYGYTF. The CDR3 nucleotides are TGTGCCACCAGCAGCCTTAAAGGTGGGACAGTGTATGGCTACACCTTC. The chain carries TRBV15 and TRBJ1-2; 7 bases are a match to TRBD1. Germline V lookup: CDR1 LNHNV, CDR2 YYDKDF (reference sequence). The CDR3 is 16 amino acids. After removal of 3 bases from V and 5 bases from J, the junction contained 12 bases not matched to a gene.